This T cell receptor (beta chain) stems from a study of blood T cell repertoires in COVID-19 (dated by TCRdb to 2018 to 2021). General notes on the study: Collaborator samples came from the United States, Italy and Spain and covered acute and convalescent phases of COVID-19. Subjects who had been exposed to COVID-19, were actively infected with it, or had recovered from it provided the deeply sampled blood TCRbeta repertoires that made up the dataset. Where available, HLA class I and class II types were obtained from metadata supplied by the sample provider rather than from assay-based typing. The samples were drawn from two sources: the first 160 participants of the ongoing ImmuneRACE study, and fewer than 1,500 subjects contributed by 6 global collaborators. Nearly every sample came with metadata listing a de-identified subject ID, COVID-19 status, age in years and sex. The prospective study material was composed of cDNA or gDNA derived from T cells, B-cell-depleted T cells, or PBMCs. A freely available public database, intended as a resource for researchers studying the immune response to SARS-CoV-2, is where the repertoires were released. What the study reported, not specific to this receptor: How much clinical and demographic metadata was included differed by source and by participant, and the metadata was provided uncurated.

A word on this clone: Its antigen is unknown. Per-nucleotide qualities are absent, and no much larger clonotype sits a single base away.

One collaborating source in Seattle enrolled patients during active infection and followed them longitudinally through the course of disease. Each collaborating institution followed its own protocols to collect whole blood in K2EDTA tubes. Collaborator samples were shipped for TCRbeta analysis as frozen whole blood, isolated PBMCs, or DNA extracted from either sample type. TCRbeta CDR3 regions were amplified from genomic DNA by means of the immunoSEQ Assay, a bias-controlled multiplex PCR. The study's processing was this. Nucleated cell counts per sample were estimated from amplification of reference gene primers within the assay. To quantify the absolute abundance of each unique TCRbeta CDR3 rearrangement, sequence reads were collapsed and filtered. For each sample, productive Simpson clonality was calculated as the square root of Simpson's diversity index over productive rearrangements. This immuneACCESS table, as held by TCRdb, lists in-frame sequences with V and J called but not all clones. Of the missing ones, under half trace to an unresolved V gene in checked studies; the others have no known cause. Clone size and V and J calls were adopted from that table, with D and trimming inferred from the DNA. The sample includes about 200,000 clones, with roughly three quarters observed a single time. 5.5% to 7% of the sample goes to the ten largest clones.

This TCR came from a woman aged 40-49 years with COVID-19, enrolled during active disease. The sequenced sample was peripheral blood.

The DNA reads as follows: TGTGCCAGCAGTTATAATGGGGACAGGGCCCACGAGCAGTACTTC. This sequence encodes CASSYNGDRAHEQYF. Here the chain combines TRBV11-1 and TRBJ2-7; 9 junctional bases match TRBD1. Trimmed from V: 6 bases; trimmed from J: 5 bases; junction bases lacking a gene match: 11. Based on the germline V gene (reference sequence), the CDR1 and CDR2 sequences are SGHAT and FQDESV. The CDR3 sequence holds 15 residues, the cysteine and phenylalanine included. The entry retains the CDR3 DNA only, 45 bases that are in frame from base 1.